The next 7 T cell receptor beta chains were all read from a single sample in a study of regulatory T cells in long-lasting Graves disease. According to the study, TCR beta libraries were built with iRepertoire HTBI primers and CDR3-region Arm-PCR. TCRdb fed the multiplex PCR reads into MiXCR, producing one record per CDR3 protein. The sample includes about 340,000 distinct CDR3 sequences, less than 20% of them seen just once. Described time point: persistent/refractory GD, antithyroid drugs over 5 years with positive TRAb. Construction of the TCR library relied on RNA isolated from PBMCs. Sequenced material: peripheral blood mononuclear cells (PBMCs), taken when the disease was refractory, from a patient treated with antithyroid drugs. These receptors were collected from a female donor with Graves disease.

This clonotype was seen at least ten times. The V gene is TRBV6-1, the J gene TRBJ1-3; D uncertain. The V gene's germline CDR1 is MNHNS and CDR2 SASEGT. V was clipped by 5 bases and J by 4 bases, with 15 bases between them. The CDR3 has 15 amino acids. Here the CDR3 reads CASSRRLGSGNTIYF. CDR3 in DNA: TGTGCCAGCAGTCGCCGACTGGGGTCAGGAAACACCATATATTTT.

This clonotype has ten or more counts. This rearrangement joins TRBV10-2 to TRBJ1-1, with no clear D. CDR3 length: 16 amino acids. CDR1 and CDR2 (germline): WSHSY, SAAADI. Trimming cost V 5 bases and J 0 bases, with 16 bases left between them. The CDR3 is CASSRLPSLMNTEAFF. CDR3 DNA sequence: TGCGCCAGCAGTCGGCTCCCCTCTTTAATGAACACTGAAGCTTTCTTT.

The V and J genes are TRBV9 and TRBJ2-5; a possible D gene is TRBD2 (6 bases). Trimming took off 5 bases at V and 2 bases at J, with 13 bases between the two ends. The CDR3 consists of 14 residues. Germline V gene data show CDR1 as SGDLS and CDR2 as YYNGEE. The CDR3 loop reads CASSRTGGQETQYF. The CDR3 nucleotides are TGTGCCAGCAGTCGTACAGGAGGGCAAGAGACCCAGTACTTC.

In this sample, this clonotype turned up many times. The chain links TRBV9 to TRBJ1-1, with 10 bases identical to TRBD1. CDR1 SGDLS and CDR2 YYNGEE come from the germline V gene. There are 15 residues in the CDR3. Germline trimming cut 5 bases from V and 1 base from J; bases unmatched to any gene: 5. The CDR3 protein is CASSYGTGANTEAFF. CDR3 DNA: TGTGCCAGCAGTTATGGGACAGGGGCGAACACTGAAGCTTTCTTT.

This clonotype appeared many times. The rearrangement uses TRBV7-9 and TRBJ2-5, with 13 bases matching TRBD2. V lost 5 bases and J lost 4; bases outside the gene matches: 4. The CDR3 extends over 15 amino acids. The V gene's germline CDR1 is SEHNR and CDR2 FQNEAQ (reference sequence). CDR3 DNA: TGTGCCAGCAGCCGGACTAGCGGGGGAGGAGAGACCCAGTACTTC. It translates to CASSRTSGGGETQYF.

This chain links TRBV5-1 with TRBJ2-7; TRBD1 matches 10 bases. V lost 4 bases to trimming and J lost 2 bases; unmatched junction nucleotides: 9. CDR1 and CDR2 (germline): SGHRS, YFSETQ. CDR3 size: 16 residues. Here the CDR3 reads CASSVGQGGSTYEQYF. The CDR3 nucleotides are TGCGCCAGCAGCGTCGGACAGGGGGGATCCACCTACGAGCAGTACTTC.

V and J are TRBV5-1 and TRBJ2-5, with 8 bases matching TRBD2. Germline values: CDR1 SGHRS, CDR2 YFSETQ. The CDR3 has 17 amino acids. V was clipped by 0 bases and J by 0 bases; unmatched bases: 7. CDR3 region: CASSLVGSGMYQETQYF. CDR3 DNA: TGCGCCAGCAGCTTGGTGGGTAGCGGGATGTACCAAGAGACCCAGTACTTC.